This is a list of T cell receptor beta chains from one sample in a study of blood T cell repertoires in COVID-19. The assay was immunoSEQ multiplex PCR, and TCRdb's table has in-frame clones only and misses some. This table holds about 110,000 clones, roughly 81% found once. Source material: peripheral blood. The receptors here all came from a man aged 40-55 years with acute or convalescent COVID-19. CDR3s include the opening cysteine and the closing phenylalanine or tryptophan. D genes are given only for firm matches. Where a row states a size, it is once, few, many or the class of an expanded clone; other rows omit it.

TRBV11-2	TRBJ2-4	NA	once	TGTGCCAGCAGCTTAGAGCAACTAGCCAAAAACATTCAGTACTTC	CASSLEQLAKNIQYF
TRBV6-1	TRBJ2-5	NA	NA	TGTGCCAGCAGTGAAACGGTCGAGCGTAAGACCCAGTACTTC	CASSETVERKTQYF
TRBV19	TRBJ2-7	TRBD1	NA	TGTGCCAGAGGGGGGGACAGGGACAACGAGCAGTACTTC	CARGGDRDNEQYF
TRBV30	TRBJ1-5	TRBD1	NA	TGTGCCTGGAGTTCCCTCGGACAGGTGAACAATCAGCCCCAGCATTTT	CAWSSLGQVNNQPQHF
TRBV7-8	TRBJ1-2	NA	NA	TGTGCCAGCAGCTCGCAGGGTTATGGCTACACCTTC	CASSSQGYGYTF
TRBV7-8	TRBJ2-1	TRBD1	NA	TGTGCCAGCAGGGATCGGGACAGCCACTACAATGAGCAGTTCTTC	CASRDRDSHYNEQFF
TRBV6-5	TRBJ2-1	NA	once	TGTGCCAGCAGTTACGGGAGCTCCTACAATGAGCAGTTCTTC	CASSYGSSYNEQFF
TRBV12-3/TRBV12-4	TRBJ1-1	TRBD1	NA	TGTGCCAGCAGCCTTGGACAGGGAACTGAAGCTTTCTTT	CASSLGQGTEAFF
TRBV3-1/TRBV3-2	TRBJ1-3	NA	few	TGTGCCAGCAGCCAATGGGAGGGAAACACCATATATTTT	CASSQWEGNTIYF
TRBV11-2	TRBJ2-7	TRBD2	NA	TGTGCCAGCAGCTTAGTCGGGGGGAGCACAACCTACGAGCAGTACTTC	CASSLVGGSTTYEQYF
TRBV28	TRBJ2-7	TRBD2	once	TGTGCCAGCAGTTTTCCCATAACTAGCGGGAACGACGAGCAGTACTTC	CASSFPITSGNDEQYF
TRBV9	TRBJ1-5	NA	NA	TGTGCCGTCGGGGGTCAGCCCCAGCATTTT	CAVGGQPQHF
TRBV18	TRBJ1-6	NA	NA	TGTGCCAGCTCACCAACCGCGGGGCAGAATTCACCCCTCCACTTT	CASSPTAGQNSPLHF
TRBV11-2	TRBJ2-2	NA	NA	TGTGCCAGCAGAACAGGGGTCCAGAGCGGGAGTACCGGGGAGCTGTTTTTT	CASRTGVQSGSTGELFF
TRBV7-9	TRBJ2-7	TRBD1	NA	TGTGCCAGCAGCTGGGGGACAGTCTACGAGCAGTACTTC	CASSWGTVYEQYF
TRBV6-5	TRBJ1-5	TRBD1	NA	TGTGCCAGCAGTTACCGCAGACAGGGACAGCCCCAGCATTTT	CASSYRRQGQPQHF
TRBV12-3/TRBV12-4	TRBJ2-5	NA	many	TGTGCCAGCAGTTTCGGAGAGACCCAGTACTTC	CASSFGETQYF
TRBV5-1	TRBJ2-3	TRBD2	NA	TGCGCCAGCAGCTTGGTGCGGGAGGGGGGACTACATACGCAGTATTTT	CASSLVREGGLHTQYF
TRBV5-1	TRBJ1-3	TRBD1	NA	TGCGCCAGCACAACAGGGGATTCTGGAAACACCATATATTTT	CASTTGDSGNTIYF
TRBV3-1/TRBV3-2	TRBJ2-1	TRBD2	NA	TGTGCCAGCAGCCAAGGGGCTGGTACGGGACTAGCGAGGGATGAGCAGTTCTTC	CASSQGAGTGLARDEQFF
TRBV6-5	TRBJ2-5	TRBD1	once	TGTGCCAGCAGTTCCCTACAGGGGCCGTATAAAGAGACCCAGTACTTC	CASSSLQGPYKETQYF
TRBV29-1	TRBJ1-4	NA	NA	TGCAGCGTTGAGGGAACAGGGTCCAATGAAAAACTGTTTTTT	CSVEGTGSNEKLFF
TRBV19	TRBJ1-5	NA	few	TGTGCCAGTAGTACAATTAGCAATCAGCCCCAGCATTTT	CASSTISNQPQHF
TRBV6-1	TRBJ2-1	TRBD2	NA	TGTGCCAGCAGTGCCTACGGGACTAGCGGGAGCGGTGAGCAGTTCTTC	CASSAYGTSGSGEQFF
TRBV6-6	TRBJ2-5	NA	NA	TGTGCCAGCAGTTACTGGGGGGAGTCGAGGTACTTC	CASSYWGESRYF
TRBV28	TRBJ1-1	NA	once	TGTGCCAGCAGCCGCACGGGGAACACTGAAGCTTTCTTT	CASSRTGNTEAFF
TRBV7-2	TRBJ1-6	NA	NA	TGTGCCAGCAGCCCGGTGGGCAGGGCCAATTCACCCCTCCACTTT	CASSPVGRANSPLHF
TRBV3-1/TRBV3-2	TRBJ2-3	NA	once	TGTGCCAGCAGCACGGGACTGAACACAGATACGCAGTATTTT	CASSTGLNTDTQYF
TRBV5-8	TRBJ2-1	TRBD2	NA	TGTGCCAGCAGCTTGGAGCGGGGGTTTTCCTACAATGAGCAGTTCTTC	CASSLERGFSYNEQFF
TRBV18	TRBJ2-2	NA	NA	TGTGCCAGCTCCCATCGCGCGGAGGGGCTCCAGGGCGGGGAGCTGTTTTTT	CASSHRAEGLQGGELFF
TRBV9	TRBJ1-1	NA	NA	TGTGCCAGCAGCGTAGAGGGGAAGAACACTGAAGCTTTCTTT	CASSVEGKNTEAFF
TRBV9	TRBJ2-4	NA	NA	TGTGCCAACAGCGGAGGGACAGCAGAAAACATTCAGTACTTC	CANSGGTAENIQYF
TRBV7-2	TRBJ2-7	NA	NA	TGTGCCAGCAGCTCGGACTTCAGCTCCTACGAGCAGTACTTC	CASSSDFSSYEQYF
TRBV2	TRBJ2-3	NA	NA	TGTGCCAGCAGTGAATTCCTGCGAGCAGATACGCAGTATTTT	CASSEFLRADTQYF
TRBV7-9	TRBJ1-1	TRBD1	NA	TGTGCCAGCAACCCGAACAGGGGACACACTGAAGCTTTCTTT	CASNPNRGHTEAFF
TRBV23-1	TRBJ1-5	NA	NA	TGCGCCAGCAGTCAATTTCTCGCGTATAGCAATCAGCCCCAGCATTTT	CASSQFLAYSNQPQHF
TRBV6-2/TRBV6-3	TRBJ2-1	TRBD1	once	TGTGCCAGCAGTTACGGGACAGGGGCATTCAATGAGCAGTTCTTC	CASSYGTGAFNEQFF
TRBV6-2/TRBV6-3	TRBJ2-5	TRBD2	NA	TGTGCCAGCAGCCTAGCGGGGGGCAAGGGAGAGACCCAGTACTTC	CASSLAGGKGETQYF
TRBV3-1/TRBV3-2	TRBJ2-5	TRBD2	NA	TGTGCCAGCAGCCAGTGGACTAGCGGGAGACAAGAGACCCAGTACTTC	CASSQWTSGRQETQYF
TRBV19	TRBJ2-1	NA	NA	TGTGCCAGTAGTTCGATACTAGGAGGCTACAATGAGCAGTTCTTC	CASSSILGGYNEQFF
TRBV3-1/TRBV3-2	TRBJ2-7	NA	NA	TGTGCCAGCAGCCACGGTGGCGAGCAGTACTTC	CASSHGGEQYF
TRBV7-2	TRBJ2-4	NA	NA	TGTGCCAGCAGCTTATTCGTAAACATTCAGTACTTC	CASSLFVNIQYF
TRBV7-2	TRBJ1-6	NA	NA	TGTGCCAGCAGCCGTGAGGACTATAATTCACCCCTCCACTTT	CASSREDYNSPLHF
TRBV7-3	TRBJ1-2	TRBD1	NA	TGTGCCAGCAGCTTAGGGACAGGGGATGGCTACACCTTC	CASSLGTGDGYTF
TRBV5-1	TRBJ1-4	NA	NA	TGCGCCAGCAGCTTAACAGGGTCGAGGGAAAAACTGTTTTTT	CASSLTGSREKLFF
TRBV24-1	TRBJ1-5	TRBD1	NA	TGTGCCACCAGTGATTTGGGCAGGGGGCTGCATTGGTGTCCGATAAATCAGCCCCAGCATTTT	CATSDLGRGLHWCPINQPQHF
TRBV19	TRBJ1-1	NA	once	TGTGCCAGTAGGTCGGGATTGACTGAAGCTTTCTTT	CASRSGLTEAFF
TRBV11-2	TRBJ2-5	TRBD2	once	TGTGCCAGCAGCTCCCTTCCCGGGACTAGCGTCCGGGGTACCCAGTACTTC	CASSSLPGTSVRGTQYF
TRBV5-1	TRBJ1-3	NA	NA	TGCGCCAGCAGCTCCTCGGGGGGGACTGGAAACACCATATATTTT	CASSSSGGTGNTIYF
TRBV4-1	TRBJ1-4	TRBD1	NA	TGCGCCAGCAGCCAAGCGGGACAGGGAAAGGAAAAACTGTTTTTT	CASSQAGQGKEKLFF
TRBV5-1	TRBJ2-5	TRBD2	NA	TGCGCCAGCAGCTTGGGGACTAGCGGACTGGAGACCCAGTACTTC	CASSLGTSGLETQYF
TRBV18	TRBJ1-5	NA	NA	TGTGCCAGCTCACCAGAGCCGGGCAATCAGCCCCAGCATTTT	CASSPEPGNQPQHF
TRBV27	TRBJ2-5	TRBD2	NA	TGTGCCAGCAGTTTAGGGCTAGCGGGAGTGGGGAGGCAAGAGACCCAGTACTTC	CASSLGLAGVGRQETQYF
TRBV6-4	TRBJ2-7	TRBD1	NA	TGTGCCAGCAGGTCTCTGGGGCCGGGACAGCGACCCTACGAGCAGTACTTC	CASRSLGPGQRPYEQYF
TRBV7-8	TRBJ1-4	TRBD1	NA	TGTGCCAGCAGCTTCGGACAGGGGGCTAATGAAAAACTGTTTTTT	CASSFGQGANEKLFF